A selection of T cell receptor beta chains follows, all from one sample in a study of T cell repertoires in cytomegalovirus infection. MiXCR was run by TCRdb on the reads, yielding one entry per CDR3 protein. In the table there are hundreds of thousands of distinct CDR3 sequences, 11% of which are singletons. Sequencing input: PBMCs. These TCRs come from a human donor in good health (CMV status not recorded). Some clones in this sample may be carry-over from other donors' samples. CDR3s leave out the opening cysteine and the closing phenylalanine or tryptophan.

>TRBV27|TRBJ1-1
ASRGDGGTEAF
>TRBV7-2|TRBJ2-7
ASSLETAAAYEQY
>TRBV7-6|TRBJ1-1
ASSPATEAF
>TRBV19|TRBJ1-1
ASTLRGRNRGPNTEAF
>TRBV7-9|TRBJ2-2
ASRSAWREDVSGELF
>TRBV11-2|TRBJ2-3
ASSGAVSGTDTQY
>TRBV3-1|TRBJ2-7
ASSLSRETPYEQY
>TRBV7-9|TRBJ1-2
ASSPPAGGYT
>TRBV7-9|TRBJ2-3
ACGKREGDTQY
>TRBV20-1|TRBJ2-1
SASGSRGLGEQF
>TRBV7-8|TRBJ1-6
ASSLDGAGLNSPLH
>TRBV6-6|TRBJ2-1
ASSYFGTSGYNEQF
>TRBV6-5|TRBJ1-5
ASGGLYSNQPQH
>TRBV7-9|TRBJ1-2
ASSRGQFYGYT
>TRBV5-1|TRBJ2-1
ASSSGTSGSIRF